The clone carrying this T cell receptor (beta chain) was picked up many times. Amplification targeted TCR beta CDR3 regions from RNA transcripts. TCR CDR3 underwent first-round RT-PCR with the HTBI primer set. TCRdb re-called the multiplex PCR reads with MiXCR, one entry per CDR3 protein. Of 300,000 to 450,000 distinct CDR3 sequences listed, about 17% are singletons. Each diagnosis drew on symptoms, thyroxine, TRAb, thyroid ultrasound and orbital computed tomography findings. The data belong to a study of T cells in Graves' hyperthyroidism and ophthalmopathy. Across the whole study: Peripheral blood draws took place at initial diagnosis, ahead of any treatment.

Sample: blood. This TCR was recovered from a woman aged 25-40 years with Graves' hyperthyroidism that later progressed to Graves' ophthalmopathy.

In DNA form, the CDR3 reads TGTGCCACCAGCTGGGACAGGGTTAATGAAAAACTGTTTTTT. This gives the protein CATSWDRVNEKLFF. The chain couples TRBV15 to TRBJ1-4; TRBD1 matches 9 bases. This CDR3 region has 14 residues. CDR1 is LNHNV, CDR2 YYDKDF, per germline (reference sequence). V dropped 5 bases and J dropped 4; count of bases not matched to a gene: 2.